One sample yielded the 8 T cell receptor beta chains listed below, sequenced in a study of T cells in Graves' hyperthyroidism and ophthalmopathy. Using RNA transcripts as the source, TCR beta CDR3 regions were amplified. When the TCR CDR3 underwent first-round RT-PCR, the HTBI primer set was used. TCRdb re-analysed the multiplex PCR reads in MiXCR, keeping a single row per CDR3 protein. The sample lists around 300,000 distinct CDR3 sequences; approximately 14% were seen once. The sample comprised blood. These receptors were obtained from a woman aged 40 to 49 with Graves' hyperthyroidism.

This rearrangement joins TRBV20-1 to TRBJ1-1, with TRBD1 as a possible D gene (5 bases). The CDR3 is 12 amino acids. In germline, CDR1 is DFQATT, CDR2 SNEGSKA (reference sequence). Trimming removed 3 bases at V and 10 bases at J, with 15 bases between. CDR3 protein: CSASGGGITAFF. CDR3 coding DNA: TGCAGTGCTAGTGGGGGGGGAATCACAGCTTTCTTT.

There are many counts of this clonotype. The J gene is TRBJ2-5, the V gene TRBV3-1; 7 nucleotides align to TRBD1. Germline V gene lookup returns CDR1 LGHDT and CDR2 YNNKEL (reference sequence). CDR3 size: 14 residues. With V trimmed by 3 bases and J by 2 bases, 3 bases remained unmatched. CDR3: CASSHRDRQETQYF. CDR3 in DNA: TGTGCCAGCAGCCACAGGGACAGACAAGAGACCCAGTACTTC.

This clonotype was counted at least ten times. This rearrangement joins TRBV20-1 to TRBJ1-2; D is unclear. The CDR3 consists of 13 residues. Trimming removed 2 bases from V and 3 bases from J, with 10 bases in between. In germline, CDR1 is DFQATT, CDR2 SNEGSKA (reference sequence). The CDR3 DNA reads TGCAGTGCTAGACCTGGCGGACACTATGGCTACACCTTC. Its protein product is CSARPGGHYGYTF.

This clonotype was recorded many times. The chain carries TRBV29-1 and TRBJ2-7; possible D gene TRBD1, 5 bases. The CDR3 consists of 13 residues. V lost 4 bases, J lost 1 base, and 11 bases lay in between. The V gene's germline CDR1 is SQVTM and CDR2 ANQGSEA. The CDR3 protein is CSVVGRVSYEQYF. Here the CDR3 DNA reads TGCAGCGTTGTTGGCAGGGTTTCCTACGAGCAGTACTTC.

This clonotype was detected many times. J is TRBJ1-5 and V is TRBV2; 10 bases match TRBD1. Germline V gene lookup returns CDR1 SNHLY and CDR2 FYNNEI. The CDR3 length is 16 residues. The V segment lost 6 bases and the J segment 5 bases; nucleotides outside the gene matches: 10. As DNA, the CDR3 is TGTGCCAGCAGGAAGCTTGGAGGACAGGGGGATCAGCCCCAGCATTTT. The encoded protein is CASRKLGGQGDQPQHF.

This clonotype was counted a few times. This chain joins TRBV18 and TRBJ2-7, with 8 positions matching TRBD2. With V trimmed by 3 bases and J by 5 bases, 9 bases remained unmatched. Germline V gene lookup returns CDR1 KGHSH and CDR2 LQKENI. The CDR3 contains 15 residues. CDR3 DNA: TGTGCCAGCTCACCTTCTCCTTTTAGCGGGAACGAGCAGTACTTC. This translates into CASSPSPFSGNEQYF.

Only one count was recorded for this clonotype. The rearrangement links TRBV7-2 to TRBJ2-7; TRBD2 agrees at 10 bases. The germline V gene encodes CDR1 SGHTA and CDR2 FQGNSA. Trimming took 6 bases from V and 6 from J; bases not matched to a gene: 11. This CDR3 comprises 15 residues. The CDR3: CASRRAASGSSEQYF. The CDR3 DNA reads TGTGCCAGCAGGCGAGCGGCTAGCGGGAGTAGCGAGCAGTACTTC.

The gene calls are TRBV4-1 and TRBJ1-2, with 7 positions matching TRBD1. The CDR3 runs to 14 residues. The J segment lost 6 bases and the V segment lost 1 base, leaving 5 bases of the junction unmatched. The germline CDR1 and CDR2 sequences are MGHRA and YSYEKL. The CDR3 DNA follows: TGCGCCAGCAGCCAAGTCAGTAGGGGGCATGGCTACACCTTC. Translation gives CASSQVSRGHGYTF.